One sample yielded the 25 T cell receptor beta chains listed below, sequenced in a study of a mutant IDH1 vaccine in newly diagnosed glioma. Assay: immunoSEQ multiplex PCR; the TCRdb copy retains only in-frame clones and omits some. Counted here are about 98,000 clones, around nine tenths occurring once; the ten biggest clones make up approximately 0.6%. Time point: baseline, week 1 (first vaccination visit). Treatment meaning: pre-vaccination baseline after standard-of-care therapy. The material sequenced was PBMCs, taken from a glioma patient treated with radiotherapy, temozolomide or both. These receptors came from a woman in her fifties or sixties with glioma.

The DNA of the CDR3 is TGTGCCAGTAGTATAACGAGCTCCAGAGGGGATACGCAGTATTTT. It codes for CASSITSSRGDTQYF. The rearrangement joins TRBV19 to TRBJ2-3, with D possibly TRBD2 on 5 matching bases. This CDR3 has 15 amino acids. Germline CDR1 LNHDA, CDR2 SQIVND (reference sequence). V shed 2 bases and J shed 6 bases, with 15 bases lying between them.

The chain is built from TRBV19 and TRBJ2-7; D may be TRBD2 (5 bases). V lost 5 bases and J lost 0, with 20 bases in between. Germline loops: CDR1 LNHDA, CDR2 SQIVND (reference sequence). The CDR3 contains 17 residues. The CDR3 sequence is CASSSLQREAASYEQYF. Here the CDR3 DNA reads TGTGCCAGTAGTTCGCTCCAAAGGGAAGCGGCCTCCTACGAGCAGTACTTC.

This chain uses TRBV6-1 with TRBJ2-7, with D possibly being TRBD1 or TRBD2 (5 bases each). The CDR3 contains 16 residues. The ends were cut back, 2 bases at V and 0 bases at J, with 14 bases in the middle. In germline, CDR1 is MNHNS, CDR2 SASEGT. The CDR3 spells CASSEHGAGTSYEQYF. CDR3 DNA sequence: TGTGCCAGCAGTGAACACGGCGCAGGGACCTCCTACGAGCAGTACTTC.

The chain has TRBV10-1 and TRBJ2-3; 10 positions match TRBD2. The CDR3 is 16 amino acids. V dropped 3 bases and J dropped 2; count of bases not matched to a gene: 5. Germline V gene lookup returns CDR1 WNHNN and CDR2 SYGVQD (reference sequence). CDR3 protein: CASSDQLAGSTDTQYF. CDR3 in DNA: TGCGCCAGCAGTGACCAACTAGCGGGATCCACAGATACGCAGTATTTT.

This chain links TRBV7-9 with TRBJ2-7; weak D call: TRBD2 (5 bases). The CDR3 runs 12 residues. Germline V gene sequence: CDR1 SEHNR, CDR2 FQNEAQ (reference sequence). Trimming stripped 6 bases from V and 6 bases from J, with 12 bases between. CDR3 residues: CASSPLEGEQYF. The CDR3 DNA is TGTGCCAGCAGTCCCCTAGAGGGCGAGCAGTACTTC.

This rearrangement joins TRBV6-5 to TRBJ2-7; 7 bases align to TRBD2. Trimming took 0 bases from V and 2 from J; bases not matched to a gene: 4. The CDR3 contains 15 residues. Germline-derived CDR1 and CDR2 are MNHEY and SVGAGI. Written as DNA, the CDR3 is TGTGCCAGCAGTTACTCGGCTAGCGGACCCTACGAGCAGTACTTC. This gives the protein CASSYSASGPYEQYF.

The chain combines TRBV9 with TRBJ1-2; no reliable D call. The ends were cut back, 0 bases at V and 7 bases at J, with 4 bases in the middle. Looked up from germline, CDR1 is SGDLS and CDR2 is YYNGEE. The CDR3 runs 11 residues. CDR3 sequence: CASSVGFGYTF. CDR3 nucleotides: TGTGCCAGCAGCGTAGGATTTGGCTACACCTTC.

This chain connects TRBV7-9 to TRBJ1-1; D is possibly TRBD1 (5 bases). V was shortened by 5 bases and J by 0 bases, with 13 bases between the two germline ends. Germline V gene data show CDR1 as SEHNR and CDR2 as FQNEAQ (reference sequence). The CDR3 contains 15 residues. In nucleotides, the CDR3 is TGTGCCAGCAGCAGGGACGGAAATATGAACACTGAAGCTTTCTTT. Its protein product is CASSRDGNMNTEAFF. Looking up the rest from reference TRBV7-9 and TRBJ1-1 gives the full variable domain: DTGVSQNPRHKITKRGQNVTFRCDPISEHNRLYWYRQTLGQGPEFLTYFQNEAQLEKSRLLSDRFSAERPKGSFSTLEIQRTEQGDSAMYLCASSRDGNMNTEAFFGQGTRLTVV.

About this clone: The junction differs from germline at one of its ends, possibly a read error. CDR3 residues: CASSRTGRNAEAFF. The CDR3 nucleotides are TGTGCCAGCAGCCGAACAGGGAGGAACGCTGAAGCTTTCTTT. The rearrangement uses TRBV6-6 and TRBJ1-1; the D gene is possibly TRBD1 (6 bases). Germline CDR1 is MNHNY and CDR2 is SVGAGI (reference sequence). The CDR3 is 14 amino acids.

The J gene is TRBJ2-3, the V gene TRBV2, with 8 bases lining up with TRBD2. This CDR3 has 15 amino acids. The junction had 4 bases not matched to a gene; V was cut back by 3 bases and J by 2 bases. CDR1 and CDR2 (germline): SNHLY, FYNNEI. As DNA, the CDR3 is TGTGCCAGCAGTGAGCGGGAGGAAGTCACAGATACGCAGTATTTT. This codes for CASSEREEVTDTQYF. The whole variable domain, filled in from reference TRBV2 and TRBJ2-3, reads EPEVTQTPSHQVTQMGQEVILRCVPISNHLYFYWYRQILGQKVEFLVSFYNNEISEKSEIFDDQFSVERPDGSNFTLKIRSTKLEDSAMYFCASSEREEVTDTQYFGPGTRLTVL.

The genes are TRBV6-6 and TRBJ2-5, with TRBD2 matching 8 bases. The assigned J gene may be wrong: the sequence end matches TRBJ2-7 better. Germline CDR1 MNHNY, CDR2 SVGAGI (reference sequence). The CDR3 totals 11 residues. The CDR3 region is CASLLADEQYF. In DNA, the CDR3 is TGTGCCAGCCTACTAGCGGACGAGCAGTACTTC.

This clone was detected a few times. The rearrangement joins TRBV30 to TRBJ1-5; weak D call: TRBD1 (6 bases). The germline gives CDR1 GTSNPN, CDR2 SVGIG (reference sequence). CDR3 size: 15 residues. V was cut by 3 bases and J by 6 bases, with 18 bases left in between. The CDR3 here is CAWRASGTSFQPQHF. In DNA, the CDR3 is TGTGCCTGGAGGGCCTCTGGGACATCTTTTCAGCCCCAGCATTTT.

This chain uses TRBV9 with TRBJ2-1; TRBD2 matches at 8 bases. The CDR3 is 14 amino acids. The germline gives CDR1 SGDLS, CDR2 YYNGEE. The J segment lost 8 bases and the V segment lost 2 bases, leaving 6 bases of the junction unmatched. CDR3 DNA sequence: TGTGCCAGCAGCGTGATAGCGGGGATCGATGAGCAGTTCTTC. This encodes CASSVIAGIDEQFF.

This CDR3 is CASTPGGKDTEAFF. The CDR3 coding sequence is TGTGCCAGCACCCCGGGGGGAAAGGACACTGAAGCTTTCTTT. The chain joins TRBV28 to TRBJ1-1, with a possible D match to TRBD1 (5 bases). The germline V gene has CDR1 MDHEN and CDR2 SYDVKM. The ends were cut back, 7 bases at V and 3 bases at J, with 15 bases in the middle. This CDR3 is built from 14 residues.

On this clone itself: Because the CDR3 is missing its conserved closing phenylalanine or tryptophan, this is likely a read error. The chain is built from TRBV7-9 and TRBJ1-2, with no clear D. Germline assignment: CDR1 SEHNR and CDR2 FQNEAQ (reference sequence). Trimming stripped 4 bases from V and 6 bases from J, with 12 bases between. The CDR3 runs 13 residues. This CDR3 is CASSSRLGDGYTL. The DNA of the CDR3 is TGTGCCAGCAGCTCCCGGTTGGGCGATGGCTACACCCTC.

This clone was detected a few times. This chain connects TRBV19 to TRBJ1-5, with unresolved D. V was pared by 5 bases and J by 3 bases, with 8 bases between. Germline V gene sequence: CDR1 LNHDA, CDR2 SQIVND (reference sequence). There are 13 residues in the CDR3. The CDR3 sequence: CASSGVINQPQHF. CDR3 nucleotide sequence: TGTGCCAGTAGTGGGGTTATCAATCAGCCCCAGCATTTT.

The chain is built from TRBV27 and TRBJ2-1; D is perhaps TRBD1 (5 bases). V lost 7 bases to trimming and J lost 2 bases, with 9 bases between them. Germline V gives CDR1 MNHEY, CDR2 SMNVEV (reference sequence). This CDR3 comprises 13 residues. Here the CDR3 reads CASTGPPYNEQFF. CDR3 bases: TGTGCCAGCACAGGGCCGCCCTACAATGAGCAGTTCTTC.

The J gene is TRBJ2-2, the V gene TRBV5-5; no reliable D call. The CDR3 is 17 residues long. Looked up from germline, CDR1 is SGHKS and CDR2 is YYEKEE (reference sequence). Trimming left V 1 base short and J 0 bases short, with 13 bases between. The CDR3 coding sequence is TGTGCCAGCAGCTTGTGGCCCTCAACTTCGAACACCGGGGAGCTGTTTTTT. Its protein product is CASSLWPSTSNTGELFF.

The V gene is TRBV18, the J gene TRBJ1-2; D is unresolved. V lost 0 bases and J 7 bases, leaving 12 bases between the germline ends. Germline-derived CDR1 and CDR2 are KGHSH and LQKENI. The CDR3 covers 14 residues. The CDR3 DNA is TGTGCCAGCTCACCACCAGCTACCCTGCGTGGCTACACCTTC. Its translation: CASSPPATLRGYTF. The whole variable domain, remainder taken from reference TRBV18 and TRBJ1-2, is NAGVMQNPRHLVRRRGQEARLRCSPMKGHSHVYWYRQLPEEGLKFMVYLQKENIIDESGMPKERFSAEFPKEGPSILRIQQVVRGDSAAYFCASSPPATLRGYTFGSGTRLTVV.

DNA for the CDR3: TGTGCCAGTAGGGGCTTCGGCTTAGCTAACTATGGCTACACCTTC. Translation gives CASRGFGLANYGYTF. The J gene is TRBJ1-2, the V gene TRBV19; the D is unclear. V was shortened by 6 bases and J by 0 bases, with 14 bases between the two germline ends. Germline-derived CDR1 and CDR2 are LNHDA and SQIVND (reference sequence). This CDR3 contains 15 residues.

The chain couples TRBV30 to TRBJ1-2, with no clear D. The CDR3 runs to 12 residues. Between the trimmed V and J ends, which lost 3 bases and 5 bases, there was a span of 10 bases. The germline gives CDR1 GTSNPN, CDR2 SVGIG (reference sequence). This CDR3 is CAWRLAGYGYTF. The CDR3 coding sequence is TGTGCCTGGAGATTGGCAGGTTATGGCTACACCTTC.

The chain employs TRBV14 and TRBJ1-4; D unclear. This CDR3 spans 19 amino acids. Trimming pared 2 bases from V and 0 bases from J, leaving 19 bases between. CDR1 SGHDN and CDR2 FVKESK come from the germline V gene. The CDR3 spells CASSQTRKGRLATNEKLFF. CDR3 coding DNA: TGTGCCAGCAGCCAAACTCGGAAAGGACGGCTGGCAACTAATGAAAAACTGTTTTTT.

J is TRBJ2-5 and V is TRBV15; D remains unclear. Germline V gene sequence: CDR1 LNHNV, CDR2 YYDKDF (reference sequence). Trimming shortened V by 11 bases and J by 4 bases, and 11 bases separated the two germline ends. The CDR3 consists of 11 residues. CDR3 sequence (DNA): TGTGCCCCCTGTCCTACAGAGACCCAGTACTTC. This codes for CAPCPTETQYF.

This chain links TRBV18 with TRBJ2-1, with TRBD2 as a possible D gene (5 bases). CDR3 size: 15 residues. V lost 2 bases and J lost 2, with 10 bases in between. From germline, CDR1 is KGHSH and CDR2 LQKENI. The chain's CDR3 is CASSPVQRPYNEQFF. CDR3 sequence (DNA): TGTGCCAGCTCACCAGTCCAGCGGCCCTACAATGAGCAGTTCTTC.

The rearrangement links TRBV6-5 to TRBJ1-2; no reliable D call. In germline, CDR1 is MNHEY, CDR2 SVGAGI. The length of the CDR3 is 14 residues. Trimming cost V 0 bases and J 5 bases, with 10 bases left between them. CDR3 amino acids: CASSYSPREYGYTF. CDR3 in DNA: TGTGCCAGCAGTTACTCGCCCCGGGAGTATGGCTACACCTTC.